The sequence of this TCR beta chain was determined in a study of patients and donors after allogeneic stem cell transplantation. This clonotype was detected only a few times. The CDR3 consists of 14 residues. Germline values: CDR1 MNHNS, CDR2 SASEGT. Trimming shortened V by 2 bases and J by 4 bases, and 11 bases separated the two germline ends. TCRdb itself ran the RT-PCR reads through MiXCR, one entry per CDR3 protein. Of roughly 960,000 distinct CDR3 sequences in the sample, roughly 18% were seen once. This receptor was taken from a human donor who was either an allogeneic HSCT recipient or a stem cell or donor lymphocyte infusion donor (not recorded which). It is not recorded whose cells these are; they may come from a transplant donor. Sequencing used blood, either unsorted or a sorted T cell fraction (not recorded which). The chain recombines TRBV6-1 with TRBJ1-2; D not certain. In nucleotides, the CDR3 is TGTGCCAGCAGTGAATTGGGATCGGGCTATGGCTACACCTTC. Amino acid sequence: CASSELGSGYGYTF.